What follows are 2 T cell receptor beta chains derived from one specimen sequenced in a study of blood T cell repertoires in COVID-19. TCRdb's table, derived via immunoSEQ multiplex PCR, lists solely in-frame clones and lacks some. In the table there are hundreds of thousands of clones, around 87% of which are singletons. Sequencing was performed on PBMCs or T cells enriched from blood (not recorded which). The origin of the receptors is a woman aged 45-59 years who had recovered from COVID-19.

This clone was observed once. The junction departs from the called germline gene at one end, perhaps through a read error. Other DNA sequences from this sample encode an identical CDR3 as well. In DNA, the CDR3 is TGTGCCAGTAGCTTATCTGCTGGGGGGGTTGAGCAGTTCTTC. This translates into CASSLSAGGVEQFF. The rearrangement links TRBV7-3 to TRBJ2-1; 7 bases fit TRBD2. Germline V lookup: CDR1 SGHTA, CDR2 FQGTGA. CDR3 length: 14 amino acids.

The CDR3 region has the DNA TGTGCCAGCAGCTTGGGAGGCAGGGCGAACACTGAAGCTTTCTTT. As protein: CASSLGGRANTEAFF. The chain has TRBV5-5 and TRBJ1-1, with D possibly being TRBD1 (5 bases). Trimming stripped 0 bases from V and 1 base from J, with 10 bases between. The CDR3 is 15 residues long. Germline CDR1 SGHKS, CDR2 YYEKEE (reference sequence).